The T cell receptor (beta chain) described here comes from a study of molecular identifiers for immune sequencing clone quantification (dated by TCRdb to the late 2010s). About the study as a whole: For a replicate experiment, RNA from around 20,000 or 99,000 naive CD8 T cells was divided into five aliquots, and four of the five aliquots were sequenced. The study was a methods study using CD8 T cells to benchmark molecular-identifier clustering-based TCR repertoire sequencing (MIDCIRS) and TCR RNA copy counting. Broader findings and caveats from the paper: Modeling gave about three recovered TCR RNA copies per cell versus about ten by digital PCR, implying about 30% capture efficiency. Highly expanded clone sizes could be underestimated if identical TCR molecules share a barcode. Without barcode sub-clustering, chimeric consensus sequences inflated TCR diversity; chimeras reached as high as 47%. In CMV-specific effector cells, clones with more than 20 RNA copies accounted for over 97% of molecules, whereas in naive cells such clones accounted for under 1%. Even against a background of 850,000 to 1,000,000 naive CD8 T cells, spiked-in Jurkat TCR RNA amounting to a single cell's worth was reported to be detectable. The naive libraries included spiked-in Jurkat TCR RNA (about nine copies' worth), and this Jurkat TCR RNA is not part of the donor repertoire.

The receptor library was made with PCR. The sequencer listed for this sample is Illumina HiSeq 4000. Preparation of bulk TCR libraries followed a previously described approach, with the TCR primers listed in Table S5. Purification of total RNA was performed with the Qiagen AllPrep DNA/RNA kit. Reads from multiple sequencing runs of the same library were pooled before analysis. Turning to the authors' computational methods: Reads were retained only if an exact TCR constant sequence was present, and the retained reads were trimmed to 150 nt and grouped according to their 12-nt molecular barcodes. Reads in each barcode group were sub-clustered using a 15% Levenshtein threshold, and a quality-weighted consensus sequence was built for each RNA molecule. Non-functional sequences were excluded, and lower-count sequences lying one edit away from another sequence were also excluded. Based on fitting two negative binomial distributions, any barcode sub-cluster with under 20% of the maximum read count was discarded. TCRdb's own reprocessing of the public reads used fastp at Q25 and MiXCR and kept productive beta chains. Entries are consolidated by CDR3 protein sequence, retaining the most common genes and DNA. The V and J calls were not made by the authors but by TCRdb's processing. The sample contains approximately 670,000 distinct CDR3 sequences, about 20% of them found a single time. Of the sample, roughly 0.83% is held by the ten largest clones.

This clonotype was seen ten or more times. This receptor's antigen is unknown. Within one base of it there is no much larger clone, and no base qualities were kept. Naive CD8 T cell libraries were made from roughly 21,000 to 960,000 sorted cells using 10%, 30% or 50% of purified RNA. Naive CD8 T cells, defined as CD8+CD4-CCR7+CD45RA+, were FACS-sorted into RLT Plus buffer on a BD FACSAria II. Approximately eleven TCR copies' worth of Jurkat RNA were spiked into roughly 19,000-1,000,000 naive CD8 T cell samples to test detection sensitivity. CD8 T cells were enriched using RosetteSep CD8+ T Cell Enrichment Cocktail and Ficoll-Paque, and the enriched cells then underwent ACK red cell lysis. Clipping removes 4 bases from V and 8 bases from J, with 19 as the unmatched junction base count. Counted from cysteine to phenylalanine, this CDR3 has 17 amino acids. Only the CDR3 portion is preserved as DNA: 51 bases, with reading frame beginning at the first base. CDR1 and CDR2 are drawn from the germline V gene (reference sequence): DFQATT, SNEGSKA.

This clonotype was obtained from a human donor in good health. Some libraries in this study had Jurkat cell RNA spiked in. The rearranged segments are TRBV20-1 and TRBJ2-1, and TRBD2 aligns with 8 junction nucleotides. Sequenced sample: naive CD8+ T cells from blood, with Jurkat cell RNA spiked in. This sample's cell subset or site label indicates: FACS-sorted CD8+CD4-CCR7+CD45RA+ naive T cells. The CDR3 has the sequence CSAKSYYPGLVRDEQFF. The sequence in DNA is TGCAGTGCTAAATCCTACTACCCGGGACTAGTTAGGGATGAGCAGTTCTTC.